These 22 T cell receptor beta chains were all obtained from the same sample, sequenced in a study of Ad26.COV2.S vaccination and SARS-CoV-2 variants. Libraries were prepared by immunoSEQ multiplex PCR; TCRdb keeps only in-frame clonotypes and omits some of them. The sample has over 85,000 clones, roughly 75% seen once; the top ten hold around 15%. Source: peripheral blood, taken after recovery from COVID-19. The receptor set was obtained from a human donor who had recovered from COVID-19.

The V gene is TRBV7-9, the J gene TRBJ2-3; tentatively, D is TRBD1 or TRBD2 (5 bases each). CDR3 length equals 16 residues. Trimming took off 5 bases at V and 2 bases at J, with 17 bases between the two ends. The germline gives CDR1 SEHNR, CDR2 FQNEAQ (reference sequence). The CDR3 here is CASSPRGLSPTDTQYF. The CDR3 region has the DNA TGTGCCAGCAGCCCGAGGGGCCTGTCCCCCACAGATACGCAGTATTTT.

This clone was observed a single time. The genes are TRBV12-3 or TRBV12-4 and TRBJ1-6; 7 nucleotides line up with TRBD1. The V gene end was trimmed by 2 bases and the J gene end by 18 bases; junction bases not matched to a gene: 10. The CDR3 runs to 13 residues. The chain's CDR3 is CASSLTNRGRAHF. The CDR3 bases are TGTGCCAGCAGTTTAACGAACAGGGGCCGGGCCCACTTT.

The chain is built from TRBV6-5 and TRBJ2-3; D not resolved. CDR3 length: 13 amino acids. V shed 7 bases and J shed 10 bases, with 18 bases lying between them. The germline gives CDR1 MNHEY, CDR2 SVGAGI. As DNA, the CDR3 is TGTGCCAGCATTCAACGATGGGTCCCCCCGCAGTATTTT. Translation: CASIQRWVPPQYF.

The gene calls are TRBV11-1 and TRBJ2-1; weak D call: TRBD1 (6 bases). V was clipped by 5 bases and J by 3 bases, with 11 bases between them. Germline V lookup: CDR1 SGHAT, CDR2 FQDESV (reference sequence). This CDR3 has 14 amino acids. The CDR3 region has the DNA TGTGCCAGCAGCCCAAGGGGGAACTACAATGAGCAGTTCTTC. Residues: CASSPRGNYNEQFF.

This clone was picked up one time. CDR3 in DNA: TGTGCCAGCAGCTTAAGTGGCTCTGGGGCCAACGTCCTGACTTTC. It yields the protein CASSLSGSGANVLTF. The chain is built from TRBV7-2 and TRBJ2-6, with no clear D. The germline CDR1 and CDR2 sequences are SGHTA and FQGNSA. The CDR3 totals 15 residues. V dropped 2 bases and J dropped 0 bases, with 5 bases sitting between them. The whole variable domain, remainder taken from reference TRBV7-2 and TRBJ2-6, is GAGVSQSPSNKVTEKGKDVELRCDPISGHTALYWYRQSLGQGLEFLIYFQGNSAPDKSGLPSDRFSAERTGGSVSTLTIQRTQQEDSAVYLCASSLSGSGANVLTFGAGSRLTVL.

The V call is TRBV6-5, the J call TRBJ2-5; D might be TRBD2 (6 bases). The CDR3 totals 13 residues. Germline V lookup: CDR1 MNHEY, CDR2 SVGAGI. The V and J ends lost 10 bases and 5 bases respectively, with 17 bases between them. Written as DNA, the CDR3 is TGTGCCACAAGGCGGGTCGGGGGTGAGACCCAGTACTTC. Translating gives CATRRVGGETQYF.

The genes are TRBV6-5 and TRBJ1-2; 7 nucleotides line up with TRBD1. Germline V CDR1 and CDR2: MNHEY, SVGAGI. This CDR3 region has 12 residues. The V and J ends lost 11 bases and 1 base, in that order; junction bases with no gene match: 4. This CDR3 is CARRDSNYGYTF. CDR3 nucleotides: TGTGCCCGCCGGGACAGTAACTATGGCTACACCTTC.

This chain connects TRBV28 to TRBJ2-5; 7 bases align to TRBD2. Trimming took 8 bases from V and 3 from J; bases not matched to a gene: 12. The V gene's germline CDR1 is MDHEN and CDR2 SYDVKM. The CDR3 totals 15 residues. The CDR3 DNA reads TGTGCCAGCCCCGGGGGGTGGCAGGAGGAAGAGACCCAGTACTTC. This translates into CASPGGWQEEETQYF.

This clone has only one observation. The chain recombines TRBV12-3 or TRBV12-4 with TRBJ2-7; a weak D match, TRBD1 (5 bases). V gave up 5 bases and J gave up 3 bases, with 8 bases separating them. The CDR3 is made up of 12 amino acids. CDR3 sequence reads: CASSPDSYEQYF. As DNA, the CDR3 is TGTGCCAGCAGTCCCGACAGCTACGAGCAGTACTTC.

This sequence joins TRBV12-3 or TRBV12-4 and TRBJ1-4, with D perhaps matching TRBD1 (5 bases). This CDR3 has 11 amino acids. The germline V and J ends were trimmed by 7 bases and 8 bases, with 8 bases remaining between them. The CDR3 nucleotides read TGTGCCAGCACCCAGGGAGAAAAACTGTTTTTT. This gives the protein CASTQGEKLFF.

This clone turned up a few times. The rearrangement links TRBV4-1 to TRBJ1-1; D unresolved. CDR3 length: 15 residues. The V and J ends lost 3 bases and 0 bases respectively, with 11 bases between them. Germline lookup yields CDR1 MGHRA and CDR2 YSYEKL. The CDR3 sequence is CASSQSQVMNTEAFF. In DNA form, the CDR3 reads TGCGCCAGCAGCCAGAGTCAAGTTATGAACACTGAAGCTTTCTTT.

The J gene is TRBJ1-2, the V gene TRBV28; D is undetermined. Trimming took off 6 bases at V and 0 bases at J, with 14 bases between the two ends. Germline V gene lookup returns CDR1 MDHEN and CDR2 SYDVKM. CDR3 length equals 15 residues. The CDR3 DNA reads TGTGCCAGCAGACCGCCCGGAGGGCCTAACTATGGCTACACCTTC. Translation gives CASRPPGGPNYGYTF.

V usage is TRBV3-1 (or the pseudogene TRBV3-2) and J usage is TRBJ1-2; a weak D match, TRBD1 (6 bases). The CDR3 is made up of 14 amino acids. Germline CDR1 LGHDT, CDR2 YNNKEL (reference sequence). The ends were cut back, 3 bases at V and 2 bases at J, with 10 bases in the middle. The CDR3 region is CASSQETGNYGYTF. DNA for the CDR3: TGTGCCAGCAGCCAGGAAACAGGGAACTATGGCTACACCTTC.

The chain uses TRBV6-1 and TRBJ1-1; 9 nucleotides line up with TRBD1. The V segment lost 2 bases and the J segment 10 bases; nucleotides outside the gene matches: 11. Germline assignment: CDR1 MNHNS and CDR2 SASEGT. The CDR3 is 15 residues long. The CDR3 DNA reads as TGTGCCAGCAGTGAAAGGGGGGACAGGGAGGATAGAGCTTTCTTT. This sequence encodes CASSERGDREDRAFF.

V gene TRBV2 combines with J gene TRBJ2-7; D not resolved. This CDR3 has 18 amino acids. Trimming took 4 bases from V and 0 from J, leaving 22 bases between them. Germline CDR1 is SNHLY and CDR2 is FYNNEI. This chain's CDR3 is CASSGTPLTGRSSYEQYF. CDR3 coding DNA: TGTGCCAGCAGTGGAACTCCCCTAACGGGCCGCAGCTCCTACGAGCAGTACTTC. The variable domain in full, completed from reference TRBV2 and TRBJ2-7, reads EPEVTQTPSHQVTQMGQEVILRCVPISNHLYFYWYRQILGQKVEFLVSFYNNEISEKSEIFDDQFSVERPDGSNFTLKIRSTKLEDSAMYFCASSGTPLTGRSSYEQYFGPGTRLTVT.

This clone was seen once. The chain employs TRBV12-5 and TRBJ2-1, with TRBD2 matching 13 bases. Germline V gene sequence: CDR1 LGHNT, CDR2 FRNRAP. The CDR3 spans 17 residues. Germline trimming cut 7 bases from V and 5 bases from J; bases unmatched to any gene: 11. The chain's CDR3 is CASVALAGGLGDNEQFF. CDR3 sequence (DNA): TGTGCTAGTGTCGCACTAGCGGGGGGGTTGGGTGACAATGAGCAGTTCTTC.

This clone occurred many times. This chain links TRBV7-2 with TRBJ2-1; 9 bases align to TRBD2. V lost 4 bases and J lost 4; bases outside the gene matches: 5. The CDR3 loop spans 15 amino acids. Germline-derived CDR1 and CDR2 are SGHTA and FQGNSA. The CDR3, as DNA: TGTGCCAGCAGCTCCTTAGCGGGGGAATACAATGAGCAGTTCTTC. The encoded protein is CASSSLAGEYNEQFF.

In this sample, this clone turned up many times. The V gene is TRBV2, the J gene TRBJ1-2; possibly TRBD1 for D (6 bases). Trimming took off 6 bases at V and 0 bases at J, with 14 bases between the two ends. This CDR3 is 15 amino acids long. Germline lookup yields CDR1 SNHLY and CDR2 FYNNEI. The CDR3 region is CASRRGDPSNYGYTF. The CDR3 region has the DNA TGTGCCAGCAGGAGGGGGGACCCTTCTAACTATGGCTACACCTTC.

The V gene is TRBV11-2, the J gene TRBJ2-4, with D unresolved. From germline, CDR1 is SGHAT and CDR2 FQNNGV. The CDR3 totals 19 residues. V lost 0 bases, J lost 0 bases, and 18 bases lay in between. The CDR3 coding sequence is TGTGCCAGCAGCTTAGATCTAGTAAGGATTAGACTAGCCAAAAACATTCAGTACTTC. Its translation: CASSLDLVRIRLAKNIQYF.

V usage is TRBV7-3 and J usage is TRBJ2-1; 8 bases line up with TRBD2. This CDR3 is built from 15 residues. The V gene's germline CDR1 is SGHTA and CDR2 FQGTGA. The ends lost 4 bases at V and 3 bases at J; junction bases unmatched: 5. The CDR3 DNA reads as TGTGCCAGCAGCTCTGGCAGCGGGGGCTACAATGAGCAGTTCTTC. This encodes CASSSGSGGYNEQFF.

The V gene is TRBV30, the J gene TRBJ1-3; D not certain. This CDR3 comprises 14 residues. Germline assignment: CDR1 GTSNPN and CDR2 SVGIG (reference sequence). V was cut by 2 bases and J by 1 base, with 9 bases left in between. The CDR3 sequence: CAWSRGGSGNTIYF. CDR3 coding DNA: TGTGCCTGGAGTCGGGGAGGGTCTGGAAACACCATATATTTT.

The genes are TRBV15 and TRBJ1-1, with TRBD1 matching 11 bases. Germline values: CDR1 LNHNV, CDR2 YYDKDF (reference sequence). V was clipped by 7 bases and J by 1 base; unmatched bases: 14. This CDR3 comprises 18 residues. This CDR3 is CATKKFFHGQGANTEAFF. The CDR3 DNA follows: TGTGCCACCAAAAAGTTCTTTCACGGACAGGGGGCGAACACTGAAGCTTTCTTT.